This T cell receptor beta chain was observed in a study of T cell changes during pregnancy in multiple sclerosis. This CDR3 spans 17 amino acids. J gave up 5 bases and V 4 bases, and 10 bases lay outside the gene matches. The germline V gene encodes CDR1 SEHNR and CDR2 FQNEAQ (reference sequence). Clones were sequenced by immunoSEQ multiplex PCR, and TCRdb holds only the in-frame ones, with some missing. The data show about 100,000 clones, about 91% seen once. The chain employs TRBV7-9 and TRBJ2-5; 13 bases line up with TRBD2. The TCR sequence derives from a female donor with multiple sclerosis, enrolled in a pregnancy study. The starting material was peripheral blood, obtained in the second trimester of pregnancy. The CDR3 bases are TGTGCCAGCAGCTCGCCAGGACTAGCGGGAGATTTGGAGACCCAGTACTTC. This translates into CASSSPGLAGDLETQYF.